The entry that follows covers one TCR beta chain sequence. Its specificity is unknown. The sample belongs to a study of cytomegalovirus exposure and HLA in healthy donors. V lost 0 bases, J lost 3 bases, and 15 bases lay in between. CDR3 length: 16 residues. The germline gives CDR1 MNHEY, CDR2 SVGAGI. This table comes from immunoSEQ multiplex PCR, and its TCRdb copy is limited to in-frame clones, with some not included. Among 55,000 to 75,000 clones listed, approximately 93% were seen once. The donors were part of the validation cohort of around 110 subjects. That cohort was separate from the first cohort, which comprised under 750 subjects. The study, taken as a whole, reports: Overall, around 160 TCR beta chains were annotated as cytomegalovirus-associated. First-cohort TCR clusters were later found to tend to co-occur in the approximately 120 validation repertoires. Rarity marked most TCR sequences, yet some public TCRs occurred in many donors.

The rearrangement uses TRBV6-5 and TRBJ2-7, with D perhaps TRBD1 (6 bases). This receptor was identified in a man aged 18 to 30 in good health and CMV-seropositive. Sample: PBMCs. In DNA, the CDR3 is TGTGCCAGCAGTTACTCTCTTTTTGGGGGCATCTACGAGCAGTACTTC. Translated, it gives CASSYSLFGGIYEQYF.